This TCR beta chain was found in a study of T cell responses to AZD1222 COVID-19 vaccine. Findings and caveats of the study: There were mostly white British donors and more females than males, and clonal diversity was possibly underestimated. Spike-specific TCR breadth rose after two AZD1222 doses, and depth rose as well.

This clone was recorded a few times. The antigen is not known. The data were produced by immunoSEQ multiplex PCR, yet TCRdb's version contains in-frame clones alone and is incomplete. The data hold roughly 70,000 clones, with 86% observed a single time. CDR1 SGHTA and CDR2 FQGTGA come from the germline V gene. Trimming removed 3 bases from V and 2 bases from J; junction bases left unmatched: 0. The CDR3 is made up of 13 amino acids. The sample was peripheral blood, taken on day 0 of AZD1222 vaccination. This rearrangement joins TRBV7-3 to TRBJ1-2; 7 bases are a match to TRBD1. The sequence derives from an adult in good health. The CDR3 DNA sequence: TGTGCCAGCAGCTTGGGACAGAACTATGGCTACACCTTC. Encoded protein: CASSLGQNYGYTF.